This T cell receptor (beta chain) stems from a study of T cell responses to AZD1222 COVID-19 vaccine (dated by TCRdb to 2020 to 2022). Turning to the overall study: AZD1222 recipients with second doses at about 4 weeks or about 12 weeks were pooled, because spike-specific TCR depth and breadth did not differ between schedules. A total of approximately 240 trial participants underwent TCR sequencing, of whom approximately 210 received two doses of AZD1222 and some 25 received two doses of the MenACWY control vaccine. Trial participants were enrolled by age into 18-55, 56-69 and 70-plus year subgroups, with roughly 150, 30 and 60 TCR-sequenced participants respectively. Overall study results and their limits: Epitopes outside the regions mutated in the B.1.351 and B.1.1.7 variants were reportedly recognized by nearly half of the unique spike-specific TCRs. In the small 56-69-year group, the increase in depth fell short of significance, most likely because of low power. Most participants were white British and females outnumbered males, and the authors suggested that clonal diversity may have been underestimated. The whole spike protein was spanned by vaccine-associated CD4 TCRs, and dominant responses were seen in regions 160-218 and 743-854. Because no day 14 peak-response samples were available, the repertoires could be characterized only after the peak T cell response. Conclusions about previously exposed vaccinees were limited because only six AZD1222 recipients were SARS-CoV-2 seropositive at baseline. After two AZD1222 doses, spike-specific TCR breadth and depth were significantly higher than at day 0 and than in MenACWY recipients.

V loses 4 bases of germline sequence and J loses 0 bases, and the interval between the two ends is 16 bases. The CDR3 runs 17 amino acids, cysteine and phenylalanine included. Here the CDR3 DNA is all that survives: 51 bases in frame from base 1. From the germline V gene, CDR1 is SGHVS and CDR2 is FQNEAQ. The time point label for this specimen denotes: baseline before first vaccination. Vaccinee samples came from UK trials COV001 and COV002, including a single-blind randomized controlled phase 2/3 trial of AZD1222 (ChAdOx1 nCoV-19) in healthy adults. For TCRbeta chain sequencing, PBMC samples were collected from trial participants at day 0 and at day 28 after the second dose. The CDR3 regions of human TCRbeta chains were analyzed by immunosequencing. The original methods were these. Repertoire TCRs were checked for matches against a reference library of SARS-CoV-2-specific TCRs that had been generated using the MIRA antigen-specificity platform. Breadth was defined as the fraction of unique TCRs that were SARS-CoV-2-associated. Depth was defined as the fraction of total T cells that were SARS-CoV-2-associated. Using the MIRA data, each spike-specific TCR was assigned both to the spike region to which the TCR was reactive and to a CD4 or CD8 class. Log10-transformed breadth and depth values were compared by one-way ANOVA with Sidak's multiple comparisons tests. The source is immuneACCESS, and TCRdb retained only in-frame sequences with V and J called. Part of the clones is not carried over; for the studies checked, unresolved V genes explain less than half of this, and the remainder is unexplained. For V, J and clone size, that table is used; D and trimming come from the DNA. In this sample the table shows 60,000 to 65,000 clones, about 83% of which occur a single time. Together, the top ten hold around 7.5% of the sample.

As to this clone: There is no known antigen for this receptor. It has no much larger one-base neighbor in the sample; base qualities were not kept.

The TCR was taken from an adult in good health. The chain was built from TRBV7-8 and TRBJ1-5; no D gene call is confident. Sequences were derived from peripheral blood, sampled on day 0 of AZD1222 vaccination. CDR3 protein: CASSSPRQSYSNQPQHF. The DNA sequence reads TGTGCCAGCAGCTCTCCACGGCAGTCATATAGCAATCAGCCCCAGCATTTT.